This TCR beta chain was captured by sequencing in a study of OX40 agonist ivuxolimab in advanced cancers. In terms of the full investigation: Ivuxolimab was a fully human IgG2 agonistic monoclonal antibody targeting the costimulatory receptor OX40 (CD134). Partial responses were achieved by three dose-escalation patients, of whom one had hepatocellular carcinoma and two had cutaneous melanoma. Intravenous ivuxolimab was administered to patients every 2 weeks at six dose levels: 0.01, 0.1, 0.3, 1.5, 3 and 10 mg/kg. Of the approximately 54 dose-escalation patients, hepatocellular carcinoma was present in about 20, melanoma in roughly 15, renal cell carcinoma in 9 and head and neck cancer in 9. The monotherapy dose-escalation portion (N of about 49 patients) of the phase I ivuxolimab trial is reported in the paper. The point of sequencing TCRbeta in the periphery was to test whether ivuxolimab changed TCR sequence diversity and drove clonal T-cell expansion. In the dose-escalation cohort, 82.7% of patients were male, and the mean age was approximately 55 years, with a range of roughly 20 to 85. Prior anti-PD-1, anti-PD-L1 or anti-CTLA-4 therapy was permitted, and checkpoint inhibitors had been received by 40% to 50% of dose-escalation patients.

Spanning cysteine to phenylalanine, the CDR3 consists of 15 amino acids. Only the CDR3 part of the read is kept: 45 bases, read in frame from the first base. V loses 3 bases, J loses 3 bases, and the germline ends lie 14 bases apart. From the germline V gene, CDR1 is SGHAT and CDR2 is FQNNGV. Genomic DNA was extracted from sorted cells for sequencing of the TCRbeta CDR3 region. TCRbeta CDR3 regions were sequenced using the immunoSEQ Assay. TCRdb took over this immuneACCESS table, retaining in-frame rearrangements with V and J assigned. Such tables are incomplete; in checked studies, under half of the missing clones stem from an unresolved V gene, and the remainder is unexplained. This sample has about 70,000 clones in its table, and 90% to 95% of those were observed once. About 7.1% of the sample is taken by the ten largest. Broader findings and caveats from the paper: At doses of 0.1 to 3.0 mg/kg, clonal expansion of both CD4+ and CD8+ blood T cells was observed from baseline to week 6. Which antigens the clonally expanded peripheral T cells were specific for was not determined. Partial responders in the 0.1-3.0 mg/kg groups had among the lowest normalized peripheral clonal expansion, especially among CD8+ T cells. Low levels of normalized T-cell clonal expansion were also seen in some patients who did not respond. After ivuxolimab, more expanded clones were found on average in CD8+ T cells than in CD4+ T cells.

Patients with a history of autoimmune disease or receiving systemic immunosuppression were excluded from the trial. In every dose cohort, peripheral blood was drawn for TCR sequencing at baseline, cycle 4 day 1, and cycle 7 day 1. The samples were drawn from a first-in-human, open-label, multicenter phase I dose-escalation trial of ivuxolimab. Adults with locally advanced or metastatic head and neck squamous cell, hepatocellular, melanoma or renal cell carcinoma were enrolled in the trial. Before TCR sequencing, CD4+ T cells and CD8+ T cells were sorted from peripheral blood as separate populations. With regard to this clone: It lacks a known antigen. No much larger clonotype is one base removed from it; base qualities were not supplied.

The origin of this receptor is an adult with an advanced solid tumor such as melanoma, head and neck, liver or kidney cancer. The source was CD4+ or CD8+ T cells sorted from blood, collected in a trial of the OX40 agonist ivuxolimab. The chain links TRBV11-2 with TRBJ1-2; the D gene is perhaps TRBD1, on 6 matching bases. The base sequence is TGTGCCAGCAGCTTCCACAGGGACCAGGACTATGGCTACACCTTC. It codes for CASSFHRDQDYGYTF.